The rows below give T cell receptor beta chains drawn from one sample of a study of early T cells in non-severe SARS-CoV-2 infection. TCRdb used MiXCR to reprocess the 5' RACE reads, holding one entry per CDR3 protein. The repertoire consists of approximately 84,000 distinct CDR3 sequences, with about 13% occurring once and the leading ten covering 4.5% to 7%. Source material: whole blood. The receptors derive from an adult who was a healthcare worker with PCR-confirmed SARS-CoV-2 infection or an uninfected control (not recorded which). Both conserved end residues are part of each CDR3. The order of the fields is V gene, J gene, CDR3 length, clone size, D gene, CDR3 protein, CDR3 DNA. D genes are given only for firm matches. Expanded clones are given a class, and other clones once, few, many or no size at all.

v_call: TRBV20-1; j_call: TRBJ1-4; cdr3_length: 13; clone_size: many; d_call: -; cdr3_aa: CSAPQGTNEKLFF; cdr3_nt: TGCAGTGCTCCACAGGGAACTAATGAAAAACTGTTTTTT
v_call: TRBV12-3/TRBV12-4; j_call: TRBJ2-3; cdr3_length: 14; clone_size: -; d_call: -; cdr3_aa: CASSYQVSTDTQYF; cdr3_nt: TGTGCCAGCAGTTATCAAGTCAGCACAGATACGCAGTATTTT
v_call: TRBV11-2; j_call: TRBJ1-3; cdr3_length: 14; clone_size: few; d_call: -; cdr3_aa: CASSPVVSGNTIYF; cdr3_nt: TGTGCCAGCAGCCCAGTGGTCTCTGGAAACACCATATATTTT
v_call: TRBV5-1; j_call: TRBJ1-2; cdr3_length: 14; clone_size: many; d_call: -; cdr3_aa: CASSLAGRDYGYTF; cdr3_nt: TGCGCCAGCAGCTTGGCCGGTAGGGACTATGGCTACACCTTC
v_call: TRBV5-1; j_call: TRBJ2-7; cdr3_length: 14; clone_size: many; d_call: -; cdr3_aa: CASSRDIASYEQYF; cdr3_nt: TGCGCCAGCAGCAGGGACATAGCCTCCTACGAGCAGTACTTC
v_call: TRBV9; j_call: TRBJ1-3; cdr3_length: 14; clone_size: -; d_call: -; cdr3_aa: CASSVELSGNTIYF; cdr3_nt: TGTGCCAGCAGCGTAGAACTCTCTGGAAACACCATATATTTT
v_call: TRBV29-1; j_call: TRBJ1-4; cdr3_length: 11; clone_size: medium-sized; d_call: -; cdr3_aa: CSVLRNEKLFF; cdr3_nt: TGCAGCGTTTTGAGGAATGAAAAACTGTTTTTT
v_call: TRBV15; j_call: TRBJ2-3; cdr3_length: 17; clone_size: few; d_call: TRBD2; cdr3_aa: CATSRDLAGYSTDTQYF; cdr3_nt: TGTGCCACCAGCAGAGATCTAGCGGGATACAGCACAGATACGCAGTATTTT
v_call: TRBV28; j_call: TRBJ2-7; cdr3_length: 17; clone_size: -; d_call: -; cdr3_aa: CASSLSRAKIRSYEQYF; cdr3_nt: TGTGCCAGCAGTTTATCGAGGGCGAAGATTCGATCCTACGAGCAGTACTTC
v_call: TRBV6-5; j_call: TRBJ2-7; cdr3_length: 13; clone_size: many; d_call: TRBD1; cdr3_aa: CASRRTGTYEQYF; cdr3_nt: TGTGCCAGCAGGAGGACAGGGACCTACGAGCAGTACTTC
v_call: TRBV29-1; j_call: TRBJ2-2; cdr3_length: 15; clone_size: many; d_call: -; cdr3_aa: CSVSSGAWNTGELFF; cdr3_nt: TGCAGCGTTTCCTCAGGGGCTTGGAACACCGGGGAGCTGTTTTTT
v_call: TRBV2; j_call: TRBJ1-5; cdr3_length: 14; clone_size: few; d_call: TRBD1; cdr3_aa: CASSGTGGNQPQHF; cdr3_nt: TGTGCCAGCAGTGGTACAGGGGGCAATCAGCCCCAGCATTTT
v_call: TRBV6-4; j_call: TRBJ2-3; cdr3_length: 13; clone_size: few; d_call: TRBD2; cdr3_aa: CASSGSTSGSSYF; cdr3_nt: TGTGCCAGCAGTGGATCGACTAGCGGGTCGTCGTATTTT
v_call: TRBV12-3/TRBV12-4; j_call: TRBJ1-6; cdr3_length: 15; clone_size: -; d_call: -; cdr3_aa: CASSRGGGYNSPLHF; cdr3_nt: TGTGCCAGCAGCCGGGGTGGAGGGTATAATTCACCCCTCCACTTT
v_call: TRBV6-1; j_call: TRBJ1-5; cdr3_length: 14; clone_size: many; d_call: -; cdr3_aa: CASSEGGPHQPQHF; cdr3_nt: TGTGCCAGCAGTGAAGGGGGGCCCCATCAGCCCCAGCATTTT
v_call: TRBV20-1; j_call: TRBJ2-7; cdr3_length: 14; clone_size: few; d_call: TRBD1; cdr3_aa: CSASGRQGVREQYF; cdr3_nt: TGCAGTGCTAGTGGGCGACAGGGGGTGAGGGAGCAGTACTTC
v_call: TRBV5-1; j_call: TRBJ1-1; cdr3_length: 11; clone_size: -; d_call: -; cdr3_aa: CASSSGQEAFF; cdr3_nt: TGCGCCAGCAGCTCAGGACAAGAAGCTTTCTTT
v_call: TRBV11-2; j_call: TRBJ2-4; cdr3_length: 16; clone_size: -; d_call: TRBD1; cdr3_aa: CASSLKLGTGENIQYF; cdr3_nt: TGTGCCAGCAGCTTAAAGCTGGGGACAGGGGAAAACATTCAGTACTTC
v_call: TRBV5-4; j_call: TRBJ1-1; cdr3_length: 13; clone_size: few; d_call: -; cdr3_aa: CASSRPGAAEAFF; cdr3_nt: TGTGCCAGCAGTCGCCCAGGGGCGGCGGAAGCTTTCTTT
v_call: TRBV7-8; j_call: TRBJ2-3; cdr3_length: 16; clone_size: few; d_call: -; cdr3_aa: CASSLIGASSTDTQYF; cdr3_nt: TGTGCCAGCAGCTTAATCGGAGCGAGTAGCACAGATACGCAGTATTTT
v_call: TRBV24-1; j_call: TRBJ2-5; cdr3_length: 15; clone_size: few; d_call: TRBD1; cdr3_aa: CATSDLSGQQETQYF; cdr3_nt: TGTGCCACCAGTGATTTGTCGGGACAGCAAGAGACCCAGTACTTC
v_call: TRBV18; j_call: TRBJ1-2; cdr3_length: 15; clone_size: -; d_call: -; cdr3_aa: CASSPPWGAGYGYTF; cdr3_nt: TGTGCCAGCTCACCACCGTGGGGGGCTGGCTATGGCTACACCTTC
v_call: TRBV24-1; j_call: TRBJ2-5; cdr3_length: 14; clone_size: many; d_call: -; cdr3_aa: CATSWDGTQETQYF; cdr3_nt: TGTGCCACCAGTTGGGACGGGACCCAAGAGACCCAGTACTTC
v_call: TRBV20-1; j_call: TRBJ1-1; cdr3_length: 13; clone_size: few; d_call: -; cdr3_aa: CSVPTELNTEAFF; cdr3_nt: TGCAGTGTTCCTACTGAATTGAACACTGAAGCTTTCTTT
v_call: TRBV7-9; j_call: TRBJ1-1; cdr3_length: 14; clone_size: few; d_call: TRBD1; cdr3_aa: CALELWTGGSEAFF; cdr3_nt: TGTGCCCTAGAGCTCTGGACAGGGGGATCCGAAGCTTTCTTT
v_call: TRBV7-3; j_call: TRBJ1-1; cdr3_length: 13; clone_size: -; d_call: -; cdr3_aa: CASSVEPGAEAFF; cdr3_nt: TGTGCCAGCAGCGTGGAGCCGGGCGCTGAAGCTTTCTTT
v_call: TRBV4-1; j_call: TRBJ2-2; cdr3_length: 14; clone_size: -; d_call: -; cdr3_aa: CASSPGANTGELFF; cdr3_nt: TGCGCCAGCAGCCCCGGGGCGAACACCGGGGAGCTGTTTTTT
v_call: TRBV24-1; j_call: TRBJ2-1; cdr3_length: 13; clone_size: many; d_call: -; cdr3_aa: CATSDLGGDEQFF; cdr3_nt: TGTGCCACCAGTGATTTGGGGGGAGATGAGCAGTTCTTC
v_call: TRBV18; j_call: TRBJ2-5; cdr3_length: 14; clone_size: many; d_call: -; cdr3_aa: CASSLAGQQETQYF; cdr3_nt: TGTGCCAGCTCACTGGCCGGGCAGCAAGAGACCCAGTACTTC
v_call: TRBV20-1; j_call: TRBJ1-6; cdr3_length: 12; clone_size: few; d_call: -; cdr3_aa: CSAAAGDSPLHF; cdr3_nt: TGCAGTGCCGCTGCAGGGGATTCACCCCTCCACTTT
v_call: TRBV18; j_call: TRBJ1-3; cdr3_length: 17; clone_size: many; d_call: -; cdr3_aa: CASSASPQGRSGNTIYF; cdr3_nt: TGTGCCAGCTCAGCCTCACCCCAGGGCCGCTCTGGAAACACCATATATTTT
v_call: TRBV6-1; j_call: TRBJ1-1; cdr3_length: 14; clone_size: -; d_call: -; cdr3_aa: CASSASTGRTEAFF; cdr3_nt: TGTGCCAGCAGTGCCTCAACAGGGAGAACTGAAGCTTTCTTT
v_call: TRBV3-1; j_call: TRBJ1-1; cdr3_length: 12; clone_size: few; d_call: -; cdr3_aa: CASSLDGAEAFF; cdr3_nt: TGTGCCAGCAGCCTCGACGGGGCTGAAGCTTTCTTT
v_call: TRBV2; j_call: TRBJ1-4; cdr3_length: 13; clone_size: few; d_call: -; cdr3_aa: CASSERVHEKLFF; cdr3_nt: TGTGCCAGCAGTGAAAGGGTTCATGAAAAACTGTTTTTT
v_call: TRBV20-1; j_call: TRBJ1-4; cdr3_length: 14; clone_size: many; d_call: -; cdr3_aa: CSAREQWGAEKLFF; cdr3_nt: TGCAGTGCTAGAGAACAATGGGGAGCTGAAAAACTGTTTTTT
v_call: TRBV18; j_call: TRBJ1-5; cdr3_length: 15; clone_size: -; d_call: -; cdr3_aa: CASSPIGQGGQPQHF; cdr3_nt: TGTGCCAGCTCACCAATTGGGCAGGGCGGCCAGCCCCAGCATTTT
v_call: TRBV25-1; j_call: TRBJ2-7; cdr3_length: 15; clone_size: -; d_call: -; cdr3_aa: CASSELRTDTYEQYF; cdr3_nt: TGTGCCAGCAGTGAATTGCGGACAGATACCTACGAGCAGTACTTC
v_call: TRBV27; j_call: TRBJ2-2; cdr3_length: 15; clone_size: few; d_call: -; cdr3_aa: CASSLRRSFTGELFF; cdr3_nt: TGTGCCAGCAGTTTACGACGTAGCTTCACCGGGGAGCTGTTTTTT
v_call: TRBV10-3; j_call: TRBJ2-5; cdr3_length: 11; clone_size: -; d_call: -; cdr3_aa: CAISEQETQYF; cdr3_nt: TGTGCCATCAGTGAACAGGAGACCCAGTACTTC
v_call: TRBV20-1; j_call: TRBJ2-7; cdr3_length: 12; clone_size: many; d_call: -; cdr3_aa: CSARGTVDEQYF; cdr3_nt: TGCAGTGCTAGAGGGACAGTGGACGAGCAGTACTTC
v_call: TRBV10-1; j_call: TRBJ2-7; cdr3_length: 15; clone_size: -; d_call: TRBD2; cdr3_aa: CASSEAIAGAGEQYF; cdr3_nt: TGCGCCAGCAGTGAGGCGATAGCGGGAGCTGGCGAGCAGTACTTC
v_call: TRBV4-1; j_call: TRBJ1-1; cdr3_length: 15; clone_size: -; d_call: -; cdr3_aa: CASSQESHSGEEAFF; cdr3_nt: TGCGCCAGCAGCCAAGAATCCCACTCCGGGGAGGAAGCTTTCTTT
v_call: TRBV5-1; j_call: TRBJ2-7; cdr3_length: 15; clone_size: few; d_call: -; cdr3_aa: CASSLARSRGREQYF; cdr3_nt: TGCGCCAGCAGCTTGGCAAGGTCGAGAGGACGCGAGCAGTACTTC
v_call: TRBV3-1; j_call: TRBJ1-3; cdr3_length: 16; clone_size: few; d_call: TRBD1; cdr3_aa: CASSPWTGASGNTIYF; cdr3_nt: TGTGCCAGCAGCCCGTGGACAGGCGCCTCTGGAAACACCATATATTTT
v_call: TRBV18; j_call: TRBJ1-1; cdr3_length: 11; clone_size: -; d_call: -; cdr3_aa: CASSHNTEAFF; cdr3_nt: TGTGCCAGCTCACACAACACTGAAGCTTTCTTT
v_call: TRBV20-1; j_call: TRBJ2-3; cdr3_length: 14; clone_size: many; d_call: -; cdr3_aa: CSASAGRAVDTQYF; cdr3_nt: TGCAGTGCTAGCGCGGGAAGAGCAGTAGATACGCAGTATTTT
v_call: TRBV5-4; j_call: TRBJ2-3; cdr3_length: 14; clone_size: few; d_call: -; cdr3_aa: CASSRDLSTDTQYF; cdr3_nt: TGTGCCAGCAGCCGGGACTTATCCACAGATACGCAGTATTTT